These 21 T cell receptor beta chains share one sample of origin, sequenced in a study of OX40 agonist ivuxolimab in advanced cancers. Sequencing used immunoSEQ multiplex PCR; TCRdb keeps in-frame clones, though not all of them. The sample includes about 110,000 clones, more than 85% of them seen just once. The sample consisted of CD4+ or CD8+ T cells sorted from blood, taken in a trial of the OX40 agonist ivuxolimab. Receptors originate from an adult with an advanced solid tumor such as melanoma, head and neck, liver or kidney cancer.

Here the CDR3 DNA reads TGTGCCAGGACTAGCGGAGACGGGGAGCTGTTTTTT. Encoded protein: CARTSGDGELFF. The rearrangement uses TRBV7-2 and TRBJ2-2, with TRBD2 matching over 9 bases. CDR1 is SGHTA and CDR2 is FQGNSA in the germline V gene. The CDR3 consists of 12 residues. Trimming removed 9 bases from V and 7 bases from J; junction bases left unmatched: 3.

V usage is TRBV30 and J usage is TRBJ2-2, with D perhaps given as TRBD1 or TRBD2 (5 bases each). The CDR3 contains 16 residues. V gave up 4 bases and J gave up 4 bases, with 19 bases separating them. CDR1 GTSNPN and CDR2 SVGIG come from the germline V gene (reference sequence). CDR3 sequence reads: CAWTLLGTAITGELFF. Written as DNA, the CDR3 is TGTGCCTGGACCTTATTGGGGACGGCAATCACCGGGGAGCTGTTTTTT.

The chain is built from TRBV5-1 and TRBJ2-7; D is undetermined. Trimming removed 0 bases from V and 3 bases from J, with 13 bases in between. The CDR3 sequence is 15 residues long. Germline-derived CDR1 and CDR2 are SGHRS and YFSETQ. The CDR3 loop reads CASSLARPEGYEQYF. The CDR3, as DNA: TGCGCCAGCAGCTTGGCGCGCCCAGAAGGCTACGAGCAGTACTTC.

This clone was detected only a few times. The chain has TRBV19 and TRBJ2-7; D is uncertain. This CDR3 has 11 residues. Germline V gives CDR1 LNHDA, CDR2 SQIVND (reference sequence). Deletions cut 5 bases from V and 7 bases from J, with 9 bases between. CDR3 region: CASSGTGEQYF. CDR3 sequence (DNA): TGTGCCAGTAGTGGTACCGGGGAGCAGTACTTC.

The chain uses TRBV10-3 and TRBJ2-7; 9 bases match TRBD1. Germline CDR1 is ENHRY and CDR2 is SYGVKD. V shed 3 bases, J shed 5 bases, and the junction held 8 bases outside the gene matches. There are 15 residues in the CDR3. The CDR3 loop is CAISDYDRGKNEQYF. For the CDR3, the DNA is TGTGCCATCAGTGACTACGACAGGGGGAAGAACGAGCAGTACTTC.

This clone was observed a single time. The chain links TRBV5-6 to TRBJ2-7, with D perhaps TRBD1 or TRBD2 (5 bases each). The CDR3 consists of 15 residues. Germline CDR1 is SGHDT and CDR2 is YYEEEE. V was cut by 4 bases and J by 2 bases, with 16 bases left in between. CDR3 bases: TGTGCCAGCAGCCCCGGGACGGAACCAACCTACGAGCAGTACTTC. Amino acid sequence: CASSPGTEPTYEQYF.

The chain links TRBV27 to TRBJ2-1; TRBD2 matches 15 bases. CDR1 and CDR2 (germline): MNHEY, SMNVEV (reference sequence). Losses at the gene ends were 5 bases for V and 0 bases for J; bases not matched to a gene: 5. There are 18 residues in the CDR3. In DNA, the CDR3 is TGTGCCAGCAGTCCCATGGGACTAGCGGGAGGCTCCTACAATGAGCAGTTCTTC. Amino acid sequence: CASSPMGLAGGSYNEQFF.

The table lists this clone with a count of one. The gene calls are TRBV27 and TRBJ2-7; 9 bases line up with TRBD2. J lost 3 bases, V lost 7 bases, and 7 bases had no gene match. The CDR3 is made up of 14 amino acids. Germline CDR1 reads MNHEY; CDR2 reads SMNVEV (reference sequence). The CDR3 DNA follows: TGTGCCAGCAAATGGCTAGCGGGGAACTACGAGCAGTACTTC. This translates into CASKWLAGNYEQYF.

A few counts support this clone. The rearrangement joins TRBV11-3 to TRBJ2-7, with a weak D call TRBD1 (6 bases). The CDR3 is 15 amino acids. V was pared by 1 base and J by 3 bases, with 13 bases between. Germline CDR1 reads SGHNT; CDR2 reads YENEEA. The CDR3 loop reads CASSLGRGIRYEQYF. CDR3 nucleotides: TGTGCCAGCAGCTTAGGCAGGGGAATTCGCTACGAGCAGTACTTC.

The chain links TRBV7-2 to TRBJ2-2; D remains unclear. This CDR3 is 12 amino acids long. V shed 5 bases and J shed 4 bases, with 5 bases lying between them. CDR1 is SGHTA and CDR2 is FQGNSA in the germline V gene. The CDR3 spells CASSRFTGELFF. DNA for the CDR3: TGTGCCAGCAGCCGGTTCACCGGGGAGCTGTTTTTT.

V gene TRBV11-2 combines with J gene TRBJ1-1; TRBD1 is a possible D gene (6 bases). Germline assignment: CDR1 SGHAT and CDR2 FQNNGV. V was clipped by 5 bases and J by 4 bases, with 17 bases between them. The CDR3 is 15 amino acids. The chain's CDR3 is CASSLLQGWGTEAFF. The CDR3 DNA follows: TGTGCCAGCAGCCTGCTCCAGGGGTGGGGCACTGAAGCTTTCTTT. The variable domain in full, with the rest retrieved from reference TRBV11-2 and TRBJ1-1, is EAGVAQSPRYKIIEKRQSVAFWCNPISGHATLYWYQQILGQGPKLLIQFQNNGVVDDSQLPKDRFSAERLKGVDSTLKIQPAKLEDSAVYLCASSLLQGWGTEAFFGQGTRLTVV.

V usage is TRBV5-4 and J usage is TRBJ2-7, with 10 bases fitting TRBD2. V shed 0 bases and J 2 bases; nucleotides not matched to a gene: 8. Per the germline V gene, CDR1 is SGHNT and CDR2 is YYREEE (reference sequence). This CDR3 spans 17 amino acids. The CDR3 is CASSLVSGGREAYEQYF. CDR3 coding DNA: TGTGCCAGCAGCTTGGTTAGCGGGGGGAGGGAGGCCTACGAGCAGTACTTC. The whole variable domain, remainder taken from reference TRBV5-4 and TRBJ2-7, is ETGVTQSPTHLIKTRGQQVTLRCSSQSGHNTVSWYQQALGQGPQFIFQYYREEENGRGNFPPRFSGLQFPNYSSELNVNALELDDSALYLCASSLVSGGREAYEQYFGPGTRLTVT.

The rearrangement joins TRBV14 to TRBJ2-1, with 7 bases matching TRBD2. The V gene end was trimmed by 0 bases and the J gene end by 3 bases; junction bases not matched to a gene: 8. The germline V gene encodes CDR1 SGHDN and CDR2 FVKESK. This CDR3 region has 17 residues. The CDR3 nucleotides read TGTGCCAGCAGCCAAGAGGGGTCGGGAGGAAGCTACAATGAGCAGTTCTTC. Translation: CASSQEGSGGSYNEQFF.

This clone was seen just once. The V and J genes are TRBV7-2 and TRBJ1-2; a weak D match, TRBD1 (5 bases). V lost 6 bases and J lost 4, with 12 bases in between. CDR1 is SGHTA, CDR2 FQGNSA, per germline. The CDR3 has 13 amino acids. CDR3 amino acids: CASRPDSFYGYTF. The CDR3 DNA reads TGTGCCAGCAGACCCGACAGCTTCTATGGCTACACCTTC. Variable domain in full (rest from reference TRBV7-2 and TRBJ1-2): GAGVSQSPSNKVTEKGKDVELRCDPISGHTALYWYRQSLGQGLEFLIYFQGNSAPDKSGLPSDRFSAERTGGSVSTLTIQRTQQEDSAVYLCASRPDSFYGYTFGSGTRLTVV.

V is TRBV29-1 and J is TRBJ1-2; D not resolved. With 6 bases removed from V and 2 bases from J, the gap between germline ends came to 10 bases. Per the germline V gene, CDR1 is SQVTM and CDR2 is ANQGSEA. The length of the CDR3 is 12 residues. The CDR3, as DNA: TGCAGCGTGGAACAGAGGAACTATGGCTACACCTTC. The encoded protein is CSVEQRNYGYTF.

This clone occurred once. The gene calls are TRBV9 and TRBJ2-1; 7 positions match TRBD2. The CDR3 runs to 15 residues. V lost 1 base, J lost 5 bases, and 6 bases stayed unmatched. Germline V lookup: CDR1 SGDLS, CDR2 YYNGEE. CDR3 protein: CASSVTAGPHNEQFF. For the CDR3, the DNA is TGTGCCAGCAGCGTAACAGCGGGACCACACAATGAGCAGTTCTTC.

The rearrangement links TRBV11-2 to TRBJ2-2, with TRBD1 as a possible D gene (6 bases). V lost 5 bases and J 6 bases, leaving 13 bases between the germline ends. The CDR3 has 14 amino acids. Germline V gene sequence: CDR1 SGHAT, CDR2 FQNNGV. The CDR3 sequence is CASSPPEGAGELFF. The CDR3 DNA is TGTGCCAGCAGCCCACCCGAGGGGGCCGGGGAGCTGTTTTTT.

The chain is built from TRBV4-1 and TRBJ2-6; D is possibly TRBD2 (5 bases). CDR3 length: 18 residues. CDR1 and CDR2 (germline): MGHRA, YSYEKL. Trimming removed 0 bases at V and 0 bases at J, with 12 bases between. This CDR3 reads CASSQDLRGSSGANVLTF. The CDR3 DNA reads TGCGCCAGCAGCCAAGATCTTCGGGGAAGCTCTGGGGCCAACGTCCTGACTTTC.

The genes are TRBV18 and TRBJ1-5; 11 nucleotides match TRBD1. The CDR3 is made up of 16 amino acids. V was pared by 6 bases and J by 3 bases, with 7 bases of the junction left unmatched. The V gene's germline CDR1 is KGHSH and CDR2 LQKENI. DNA for the CDR3: TGTGCCAGCTCGCCCGGGACAGGGGGACTCAATCAGCCCCAGCATTTT. Translation: CASSPGTGGLNQPQHF.

This clone is a singleton in its sample. The gene calls are TRBV6-8 and TRBJ2-5; D gene uncertain. The CDR3 is made up of 11 amino acids. Trimming pared 5 bases from V and 5 bases from J, leaving 6 bases between. Germline CDR1 MNHGY, CDR2 SAAAGT. The CDR3 loop is CASSKGETQYF. DNA for the CDR3: TGTGCCAGCAGTAAGGGTGAGACCCAGTACTTC.

This chain uses TRBV30 with TRBJ2-5; 8 bases map to TRBD1. The V gene's germline CDR1 is GTSNPN and CDR2 SVGIG (reference sequence). The CDR3 spans 18 residues. J was trimmed by 0 bases and V by 2 bases; bases with no gene match: 14. In DNA, the CDR3 is TGTGCCTGGAGTACAGCCACCGCCCCGGACAGGGACCAAGAGACCCAGTACTTC. Translation: CAWSTATAPDRDQETQYF.